This T cell receptor beta chain was observed in a study of cytomegalovirus exposure and HLA in healthy donors (TCRdb year 2017). Regarding the study in general: An earlier analysis of 587 of the donors reported around 280 Gb of sequence data and 117 million unique TCR beta sequences obtained from about 170 million T cells. An early release covering approximately 600 HLA-typed donors comprised about 300 gigabases of sequencing data and roughly 85 million unique TCR sequences. Of the 350 to 400 genotyped donors, around 81% fell in the genetic ancestry cluster associated with self-reported Caucasian donors. The study aimed to test whether cataloging public T cell receptors could reveal signatures of past pathogen exposure. The T cell repertoires of some 700 subjects were profiled by immunosequencing and related to cytomegalovirus serostatus. In addition to the first cohort of approximately 670 subjects, a separate validation cohort of 130 or so different subjects was used. To predict cytomegalovirus infection status, the study brought together high-throughput TCR immunosequencing, statistical association of individual TCRs with disease status, and machine learning. A later analysis re-examined previously published TCR beta repertoires from more than 650 donors and added high-resolution HLA genotyping to investigate patterns of TCR occurrence. In the later analysis, no new phenotypic data were used to find candidate immune exposures; instead, reliance was placed on TCR beta sequences and their occurrence across donors. An earlier analysis of 587 of the donors used high-throughput TCR beta sequencing to judge whether each TCR beta V gene segment behaved as functional or pseudogenic. Donor age, sex, ethnicity and CMV serostatus were compiled alongside the repertoire data. A later genetic analysis took genome-wide SNP genotypes for about 55% of the roughly 700 donors and used that subset as a discovery cohort. Every repertoire in the discovery cohort had been generated on one and the same sequencing platform. HLA typing included class I and class II loci at four-digit resolution. The number of donors typed differed by locus, with roughly 629-640 for A, B, C, DRB1 and DQB1, around 560 for DQA1, about 610 for DPA1, and approximately 470 for DPB1. Because of strong linkage in the cohort, four or five DR-DQ haplotypes were treated as single units for association and clustering. Among under 450 genotyped donors of the cohort, an average of roughly 240,000 unique TCR beta nucleotide sequences were sequenced per donor, 15% to 20% of them non-productive. Results and caveats for the whole study, not just this receptor: The presence/absence analyses assumed that sequencing depth was roughly uniform across donors, and that assumption may not be true. For the cohort, immune exposure information was limited to CMV serostatus. Strong co-occurrence of HLA alleles, especially DR and DQ, made assigning TCR associations to individual alleles difficult. Because HLA typing was unavailable for some donors at each locus, only the typed subset was used in association tests. Because counts were too low, around 17 rarely observed V segments, including chromosome 9 orphons, were left out of the earlier analysis of about 500 of the donors. Compared with the 666-donor mean, donors in an Asian-associated ancestry cluster had fewer N-insertions in productive TCRs, according to a later genetic analysis. According to a later analysis, TCR association rates differed among HLA loci, with DRB1 alleles showing the most associated TCRs and HLA-C alleles showing the fewest. According to a later analysis, most CMV-associated TCR beta chains appeared to be HLA-restricted, and the HLA associations seemed to be driven largely by CMV exposure. In an earlier analysis of some 640 of the donors, most TCR beta V segments were observed in productive rearrangements about 90% or about 30% of the time, broadly matching IMGT annotations. A cluster of highly shared sequence variants was judged likely to be a technical artifact of the sequencing pipeline. In a later analysis, several top co-occurrence clusters were reported to appear linked to parvovirus B19, influenza, CMV and Epstein-Barr virus. The cohort was sequenced for TCR beta chains only, and without alpha or paired-chain data the features that could be detected were limited. A later analysis associated some 17,000 TCR beta sequences with specific HLA alleles at a false discovery rate of 0.05. Some IMGT-functional V segments, including TRBV6-2 and TRBV6-3, could not be told apart with the 87-base-pair reads, so those segments were excluded. It was suggested by the authors that the approach could potentially be generalized to other disease states and immunological phenotypes. In both the original and validation cohorts, the classifier was reported to diagnose cytomegalovirus status with high specificity and sensitivity. Correlated functional status among segregating V segments might reflect linkage disequilibrium, but an unknown experimental factor could not be ruled out. A later analysis found that HLA-associated TCR beta chains were more clonally expanded and had lower generation probabilities than equally common non-associated chains. Three of the identified cytomegalovirus-associated TCR beta chains were confirmed in vitro to be specific for cytomegalovirus antigens. While some public TCRs were present in many individuals, most TCR sequences turned up only very rarely across donors. A further reported finding was that TCR beta sequences accurately predicted the HLA-A and HLA-B alleles for most subjects in the first cohort. A total of 150 or so TCR beta chains were listed by the study as associated with cytomegalovirus. V-gene and J-gene trimming of TCR beta chains was associated with a missense DCLRE1C variant in a later genetic analysis, and the association was replicated in an independent cohort.

Receptor libraries were prepared by the immunoSEQ multiplex PCR assay. The multiplex PCR relied on a mix of 60 forward primers for TCR Vbeta segments and 13 reverse primers for TCR Jbeta segments. A multiplex PCR assay on genomic DNA amplified the CDR3 region of rearranged TCR beta genes. The amplified TCR beta libraries were sequenced on the Illumina HiSeq System as 87-base-pair reads. Turning to the authors' computational methods: A later analysis counted about 76 million unique TCR beta chains across the approximately 700 repertoires, and around 9.9 million of these chains were shared by at least two donors. To remove PCR and sequencing errors, raw reads were error-corrected and collapsed into unique sequences using a nearest-neighbor algorithm that merged closely related sequences. V, D and J gene segments were assigned by aligning CDR3 sequences to IMGT reference sequences. For a sequence to be retained, a match of at least six nucleotides to both a V gene segment and a J gene segment was required. A rearrangement counted as productive if the CDR3 had no stop codons and remained in frame with V and J, and every other rearrangement counted as non-productive. Following IMGT convention, CDR3 was defined as the stretch from the second conserved V-encoded cysteine up to the conserved J-encoded phenylalanine. Sequences without an unambiguous match to a single V gene segment were excluded from the earlier analysis of 587 of the donors. In an earlier analysis of 587 of the donors, a V segment was called functional when productive rearrangements were above 56.7%, and segregating when the standard deviation between donors exceeded 5%. To diagnose cytomegalovirus status from the catalog of TCR beta chain sequences, a statistical classification framework was built. In a later analysis, TCR nucleotide sequences were compared against IMGT/GENE-DB human TR gene sequences so that V and J genes could be assigned. The TCRdist pipeline was used in a later analysis to assign CDR3 sequences and most-parsimonious VDJ recombination scenarios. In a later analysis, each TCR beta chain was defined by its CDR3 amino acid sequence together with its V-gene family, and reads without a unique V-gene family were excluded. As a way to deal with suspected cross-contamination and a sequencing artifact, a later analysis dropped nearly 600 nucleotide sequences that were highly shared and had low generation probability. For each public chain, a later analysis derived a clonal expansion index from normalized ranks of inferred template counts within each repertoire. In a later analysis, generation probabilities were computed with a VDJ recombination model fitted to out-of-frame rearrangements, and the resulting probabilities were checked against IGoR. In a later analysis, hypergeometric tests were used to score TCR-TCR, TCR-HLA and TCR-CMV co-occurrence, with a repertoire-size bias correction applied to TCR pairs. A later analysis estimated false discovery rates by permuting HLA or CMV assignments 20 times. A later analysis grouped co-occurring TCRs with DBSCAN, adding TCRdist sequence similarity when clustering within HLA-allele-positive subsets. Repertoires with fewer than 30,000 or more than 120,000 public chains were left out of co-occurrence clustering, as were several repertoires with anomalous nucleotide sharing. The table was pulled from immuneACCESS by TCRdb, which kept in-frame rearrangements only. Such tables lose some clones; where checked, under half of the loss comes from unresolved V genes, and the rest has no known cause. The V and J calls and clone size come from that table; D and trimming were worked out from the DNA. The sample table shows 150,000 to 200,000 clones, and around four fifths are seen once. The ten top clones hold about 1.4% of the sample.

V has 4 bases trimmed and J has 7 bases trimmed; junction bases matching no gene number 10. As encoded in the germline V gene, CDR1 is LGHNA while CDR2 is YNFKEQ. Reading from cysteine to phenylalanine, the CDR3 counts 15 amino acids. Just the 45-base CDR3 DNA is kept, in frame starting at base 1. The cohort was made up of hundreds of healthy bone marrow donors. Cohort members were all nominally healthy when sampled, although unrecorded immune exposures were likely present. The donor was CMV seronegative and belonged to the group of 350 or so seronegative cohort members. A peripheral blood sample was collected from each donor, and TCR beta sequencing was performed on peripheral blood mononuclear cells. The Qiagen DNeasy Blood Extraction Kit was used to extract genomic DNA from the blood cell samples. Points on this clone: Its recognized antigen is unknown. No much larger clonotype is one base removed from it; base qualities were not supplied.

The sequence is built from TRBV4-2 and TRBJ2-5; 9 central nucleotides agree with TRBD2. The TCR comes from a woman aged 18-29 years in good health and CMV-seronegative. The sample comprised PBMCs. The DNA sequence reads TGTGCCAGCAGCCCGGCCGGCGGGGGGGCTGGGACCCAGTACTTC. This encodes CASSPAGGGAGTQYF.